This T cell receptor (beta chain) appears in the sequencing data of a study of T cells in Graves' hyperthyroidism and ophthalmopathy. Study information: Peripheral blood was acquired at first diagnosis, ahead of any therapy whatsoever.

At least ten counts were recorded for this clonotype. The target antigen is unknown. CDR1 and CDR2 (germline): MDHEN, SYDVKM. Deletions cut 3 bases from V and 6 bases from J, with 9 bases between. The CDR3 contains 13 residues. General study points: Among thyroid clonotypes expanded above 0.001, most also appeared in blood.

Amplification of TCR beta CDR3 regions used RNA as the template. During a first-round RT-PCR of the TCR CDR3, the HTBI primer set was used. TCRdb re-called the multiplex PCR reads through MiXCR, storing one row per CDR3 protein. Among approximately 710,000 distinct CDR3 sequences listed, roughly 17% were seen once. The sample consisted of blood. The rearrangement links TRBV28 to TRBJ2-1; D remains unclear. The source of this sequence is a middle-aged man with Graves' hyperthyroidism. The CDR3 sequence: CASSFRSPNEQFF. The CDR3 nucleotides read TGTGCCAGCAGTTTTCGTTCCCCCAATGAGCAGTTCTTC.